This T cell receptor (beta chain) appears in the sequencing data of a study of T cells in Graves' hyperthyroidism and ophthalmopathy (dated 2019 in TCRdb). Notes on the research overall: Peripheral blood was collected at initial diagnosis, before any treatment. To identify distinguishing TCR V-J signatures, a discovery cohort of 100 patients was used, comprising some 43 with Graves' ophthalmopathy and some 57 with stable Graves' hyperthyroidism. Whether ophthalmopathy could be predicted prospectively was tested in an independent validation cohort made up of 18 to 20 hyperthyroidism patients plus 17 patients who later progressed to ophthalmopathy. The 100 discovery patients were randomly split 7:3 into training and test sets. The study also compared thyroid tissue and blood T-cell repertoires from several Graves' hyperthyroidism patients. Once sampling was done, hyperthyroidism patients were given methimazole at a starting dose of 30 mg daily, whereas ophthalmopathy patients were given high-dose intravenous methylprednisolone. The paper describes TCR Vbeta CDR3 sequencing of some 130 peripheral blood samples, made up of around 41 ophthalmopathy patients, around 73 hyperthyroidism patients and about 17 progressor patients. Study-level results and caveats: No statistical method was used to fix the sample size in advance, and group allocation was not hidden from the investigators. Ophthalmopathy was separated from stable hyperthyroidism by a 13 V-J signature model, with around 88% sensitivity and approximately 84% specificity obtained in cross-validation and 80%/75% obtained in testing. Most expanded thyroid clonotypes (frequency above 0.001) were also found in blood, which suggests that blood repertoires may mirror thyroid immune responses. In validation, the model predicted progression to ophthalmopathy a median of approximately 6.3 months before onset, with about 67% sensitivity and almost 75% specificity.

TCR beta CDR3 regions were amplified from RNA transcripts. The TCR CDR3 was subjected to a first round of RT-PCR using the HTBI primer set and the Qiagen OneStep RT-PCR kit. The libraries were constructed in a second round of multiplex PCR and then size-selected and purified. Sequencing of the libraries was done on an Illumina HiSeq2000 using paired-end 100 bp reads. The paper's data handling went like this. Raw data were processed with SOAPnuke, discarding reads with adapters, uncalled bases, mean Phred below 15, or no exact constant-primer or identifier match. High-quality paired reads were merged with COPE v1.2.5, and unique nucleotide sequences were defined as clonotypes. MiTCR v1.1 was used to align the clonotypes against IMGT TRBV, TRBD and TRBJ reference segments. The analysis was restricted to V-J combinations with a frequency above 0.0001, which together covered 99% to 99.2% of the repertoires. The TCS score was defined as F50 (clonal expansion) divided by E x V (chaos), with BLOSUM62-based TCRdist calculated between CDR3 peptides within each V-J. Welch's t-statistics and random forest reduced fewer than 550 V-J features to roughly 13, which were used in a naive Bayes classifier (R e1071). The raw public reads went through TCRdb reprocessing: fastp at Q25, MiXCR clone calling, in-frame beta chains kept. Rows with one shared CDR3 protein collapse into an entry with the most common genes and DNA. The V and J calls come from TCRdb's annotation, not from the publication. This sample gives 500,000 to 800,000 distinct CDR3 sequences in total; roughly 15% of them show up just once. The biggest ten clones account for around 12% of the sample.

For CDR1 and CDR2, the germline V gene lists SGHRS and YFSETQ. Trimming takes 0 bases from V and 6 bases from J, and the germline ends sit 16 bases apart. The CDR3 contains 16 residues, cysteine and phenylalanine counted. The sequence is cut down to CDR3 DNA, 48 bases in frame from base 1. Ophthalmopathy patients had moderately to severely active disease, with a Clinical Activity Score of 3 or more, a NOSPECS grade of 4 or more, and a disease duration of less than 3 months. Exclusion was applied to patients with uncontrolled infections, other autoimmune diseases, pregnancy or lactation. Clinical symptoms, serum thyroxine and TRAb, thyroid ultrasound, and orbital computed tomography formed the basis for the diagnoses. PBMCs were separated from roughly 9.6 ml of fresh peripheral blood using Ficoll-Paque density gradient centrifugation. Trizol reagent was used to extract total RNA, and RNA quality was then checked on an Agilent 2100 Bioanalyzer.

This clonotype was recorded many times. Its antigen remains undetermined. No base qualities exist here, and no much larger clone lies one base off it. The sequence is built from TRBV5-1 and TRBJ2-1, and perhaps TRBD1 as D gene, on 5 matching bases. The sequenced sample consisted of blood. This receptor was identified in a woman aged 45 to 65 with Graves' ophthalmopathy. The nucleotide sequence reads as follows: TGCGCCAGCAGCTTGGCCGGCAGGGCCAATCCCAATGAGCAGTTCTTC. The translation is CASSLAGRANPNEQFF.